This T cell receptor (beta chain) appears in the sequencing data of a study of T cells in Graves' hyperthyroidism and ophthalmopathy. For the study at large: Once the initial diagnosis was made, peripheral blood was obtained before any treatment. General study points: Using 13 V-J features, a model discriminated ophthalmopathy from stable hyperthyroidism.

The source material, RNA transcripts, was used to amplify TCR beta CDR3 regions. An initial round of RT-PCR targeting the TCR CDR3 relied on the HTBI primer set. TCRdb itself ran the multiplex PCR reads through MiXCR, one entry per CDR3 protein. The data hold hundreds of thousands of distinct CDR3 sequences, with roughly 20% observed a single time. The V gene end was trimmed by 4 bases and the J gene end by 5 bases; junction bases not matched to a gene: 9. Germline loops: CDR1 SGHNT, CDR2 YYREEE (reference sequence). The CDR3 runs 16 residues. Fresh peripheral blood, approximately 10 ml, yielded the PBMCs. As to this clonotype: Its specificity is not known.

V usage is TRBV5-4 and J usage is TRBJ2-1, with TRBD2 matching 10 bases. This clonotype was obtained from a young man with Graves' ophthalmopathy. Sequencing was carried out using blood. Here the CDR3 reads CASSTSGTSDNNEQFF. Written as DNA, the CDR3 is TGTGCCAGCAGCACTTCCGGGACTAGCGATAACAATGAGCAGTTCTTC.